This TCR beta chain was observed in a study of blood T cell repertoires in COVID-19. The overall study: Donors in the United States, Italy and Spain gave samples during acute or convalescent COVID-19.

Germline V lookup: CDR1 LNHDA, CDR2 SQIVND (reference sequence). The CDR3 has 13 amino acids. V lost 11 bases and J 4 bases, leaving 14 bases between the germline ends. Generated by immunoSEQ multiplex PCR, the TCRdb table keeps only in-frame clones and is missing some. The table shows some 31,000 clones, with nearly 90% occurring only once. The V call is TRBV19, the J call TRBJ2-2; D is perhaps TRBD2 (6 bases). This TCR derives from a man between 60 and 75 years old with active COVID-19. Material: peripheral blood. The DNA of the CDR3 is TGTGCCTCGACCCTGGGGGGCACCGGGGAGCTGTTTTTT. Translated, it gives CASTLGGTGELFF.